Listed here are 29 T cell receptor beta chains from one sample, sequenced in a study of blood T cell repertoires in COVID-19. The protocol was immunoSEQ multiplex PCR, while the TCRdb copy is restricted to in-frame clones and leaves out a portion. The sample holds roughly 250,000 clones, 83% seen once. Sequences were obtained from PBMCs or T cells enriched from blood (not recorded which). All receptors come from a woman aged 40-49 years who had been exposed to COVID-19.

The chain recombines TRBV3-1 (or the pseudogene TRBV3-2) with TRBJ2-5, with D possibly TRBD1 on 5 matching bases. The CDR3 extends over 13 amino acids. Germline assignment: CDR1 LGHDT and CDR2 YNNKEL (reference sequence). V dropped 1 base and J dropped 5 bases, with 8 bases sitting between them. The CDR3 DNA is TGTGCCAGCAGCCAAGCAACAGGCGAGACCCAGTACTTC. Translating gives CASSQATGETQYF.

This chain joins TRBV9 and TRBJ1-6; 9 positions agree with TRBD1. The CDR3 totals 14 residues. Germline V gene data show CDR1 as SGDLS and CDR2 as YYNGEE. V shed 4 bases and J 10 bases; nucleotides not matched to a gene: 6. CDR3: CASSPGQGVSPLHF. CDR3 coding DNA: TGTGCCAGCAGCCCGGGACAGGGTGTATCACCCCTCCACTTT.

V usage is TRBV5-1 and J usage is TRBJ1-1; D remains ambiguous. Trimming took 4 bases from V and 4 from J, leaving 17 bases between them. Per germline, CDR1 SGHRS and CDR2 YFSETQ. The CDR3 spans 15 residues. CDR3 region: CASSPSFQYSTEAFF. The CDR3, as DNA: TGCGCCAGCAGCCCATCCTTTCAGTATTCCACTGAAGCTTTCTTT.

A remark on this clone: Other DNA variants within this sample encode the same CDR3. The rearrangement links TRBV9 to TRBJ1-2; 9 nucleotides agree with TRBD1. CDR1 is SGDLS and CDR2 is YYNGEE in the germline V gene. J gave up 6 bases and V 0 bases, and 0 bases lay outside the gene matches. The CDR3 loop spans 13 amino acids. The CDR3: CASSVGQGDGYTF. The CDR3, as DNA: TGTGCCAGCAGCGTAGGACAGGGGGATGGCTACACCTTC.

This clone was seen only once. The rearrangement joins TRBV5-1 to TRBJ1-3; D might be TRBD1 (5 bases). In germline, CDR1 is SGHRS, CDR2 YFSETQ. Trimming took 4 bases from V and 11 from J, leaving 13 bases between them. The CDR3 has 12 residues. The CDR3 reads CASSLFGGAIYF. CDR3 sequence (DNA): TGCGCCAGCAGCCTGTTTGGAGGGGCCATATATTTT.

The chain links TRBV11-1 to TRBJ2-7; unclear D gene. The length of the CDR3 is 15 residues. V was clipped by 5 bases and J by 2 bases, with 16 bases between them. Per the germline V gene, CDR1 is SGHAT and CDR2 is FQDESV (reference sequence). CDR3 sequence (DNA): TGTGCCAGCAGCCAAGGCGGCAGTTTAACCTACGAGCAGTACTTC. Translating it yields CASSQGGSLTYEQYF.

The CDR3 nucleotides are TGCGCCAGCAGCTTGGAACCCGGGACTACTTCCTACGAGCAGTACTTC. Residues: CASSLEPGTTSYEQYF. This chain joins TRBV5-1 and TRBJ2-7, with 7 nucleotides matching TRBD2. CDR1 and CDR2 (germline): SGHRS, YFSETQ. CDR3 length: 16 amino acids. V lost 0 bases to trimming and J lost 1 base; unmatched junction nucleotides: 7.

The chain recombines TRBV6-2 or TRBV6-3 with TRBJ2-7; a weak D match, TRBD2 (5 bases). The CDR3 runs to 13 residues. The germline V and J ends were trimmed by 2 bases and 3 bases, with 8 bases remaining between them. Germline V gene data show CDR1 as MNHEY and CDR2 as SVGEGT. The CDR3 DNA sequence: TGTGCCAGCAGTTACGTCGGGGACTACGAGCAGTACTTC. It yields the protein CASSYVGDYEQYF.

The J gene is TRBJ1-2, the V gene TRBV6-5; perhaps TRBD1 as D (5 bases). The germline CDR1 and CDR2 sequences are MNHEY and SVGAGI. The ends were cut back, 6 bases at V and 5 bases at J, with 13 bases in the middle. The CDR3 loop spans 13 amino acids. The CDR3 sequence: CASRSGTGYGYTF. In DNA form, the CDR3 reads TGTGCCAGCAGATCCGGGACTGGGTATGGCTACACCTTC.

This clone was seen only a few times. This chain joins TRBV2 and TRBJ2-3; D is unclear. Germline V gene sequence: CDR1 SNHLY, CDR2 FYNNEI. The CDR3 runs to 14 residues. V was trimmed by 4 bases and J by 5 bases, leaving 13 bases between them. The DNA for the CDR3 is TGTGCCAGCAGTGTACGCCAGGTAGGAGATACGCAGTATTTT. This sequence encodes CASSVRQVGDTQYF.

This clone has only a few counts. V is TRBV6-5 and J is TRBJ2-2, with a weak D call TRBD1 (6 bases). The CDR3 loop spans 14 amino acids. The V end was cut by 7 bases, the J end by 3 bases, with 12 bases between. CDR1 MNHEY and CDR2 SVGAGI come from the germline V gene. CDR3 protein: CASIQGSDTGELFF. The CDR3 region has the DNA TGTGCCAGCATCCAGGGGTCTGACACCGGGGAGCTGTTTTTT.

The chain combines TRBV19 with TRBJ1-1; D uncertain. Trimming shortened V by 4 bases and J by 4 bases, and 4 bases separated the two germline ends. Germline V lookup: CDR1 LNHDA, CDR2 SQIVND (reference sequence). The CDR3 sequence is 11 residues long. CDR3 coding DNA: TGTGCCAGTAGTAAGAGCACTGAAGCTTTCTTT. The encoded protein is CASSKSTEAFF.

CDR3 in DNA: TGTGCCAGCAGCCCAGGAGGGACAGGGGGTTTACAAGAGACCCAGTACTTC. Translated: CASSPGGTGGLQETQYF. The gene calls are TRBV11-3 and TRBJ2-5, with TRBD1 matching over 11 bases. V was clipped by 5 bases and J by 2 bases; unmatched bases: 10. The CDR3 extends over 17 amino acids. Looked up from germline, CDR1 is SGHNT and CDR2 is YENEEA.

V is TRBV9 and J is TRBJ2-7; 9 bases agree with TRBD1. The CDR3 loop spans 15 amino acids. The germline V gene has CDR1 SGDLS and CDR2 YYNGEE. V gave up 0 bases and J gave up 7 bases; unmatched junction bases: 8. The CDR3 region is CASSVEGQGRKEQYF. The CDR3, as DNA: TGTGCCAGCAGCGTAGAGGGACAGGGTAGAAAGGAGCAGTACTTC.

The chain carries TRBV18 and TRBJ1-2; unclear D gene. The germline gives CDR1 KGHSH, CDR2 LQKENI. Trimming stripped 6 bases from V and 4 bases from J, with 21 bases between. The CDR3 is 16 amino acids. CDR3 loop: CASSPEGPAGFYGYTF. The CDR3, as DNA: TGTGCCAGCTCGCCTGAAGGCCCGGCGGGGTTCTATGGCTACACCTTC. Full variable domain (rest looked up from reference TRBV18 and TRBJ1-2): NAGVMQNPRHLVRRRGQEARLRCSPMKGHSHVYWYRQLPEEGLKFMVYLQKENIIDESGMPKERFSAEFPKEGPSILRIQQVVRGDSAAYFCASSPEGPAGFYGYTFGSGTRLTVV.

Only a few counts were recorded for this clone. The chain has TRBV19 and TRBJ1-2, with D possibly TRBD1 on 6 matching bases. Germline-derived CDR1 and CDR2 are LNHDA and SQIVND (reference sequence). Trimming stripped 4 bases from V and 1 base from J, with 13 bases between. This CDR3 is 15 amino acids long. The CDR3: CASSTVDSFNYGYTF. The CDR3 DNA reads as TGTGCCAGTAGTACAGTGGACAGCTTTAACTATGGCTACACCTTC.

DNA for the CDR3: TGTGCCACCCGACCGCAGGCAGCTAACTATGGCTACACCTTC. It specifies CATRPQAANYGYTF. This chain uses TRBV28 with TRBJ1-2; D is ambiguous. The germline V gene has CDR1 MDHEN and CDR2 SYDVKM. This CDR3 has 14 amino acids. V dropped 10 bases and J dropped 0 bases, with 15 bases sitting between them.

This chain joins TRBV4-1 and TRBJ1-2; 9 nucleotides line up with TRBD1. J was trimmed by 4 bases and V by 1 base; bases with no gene match: 13. CDR1 and CDR2 from the germline V gene are MGHRA and YSYEKL. The CDR3 contains 18 residues. The CDR3 here is CASSQGAWTGDVVYGYTF. DNA for the CDR3: TGCGCCAGCAGCCAAGGGGCATGGACAGGGGATGTGGTCTATGGCTACACCTTC.

A few counts support this clone. The V gene is TRBV7-3, the J gene TRBJ1-4, with 10 bases fitting TRBD1. The CDR3 consists of 15 residues. V lost 5 bases and J lost 3; bases outside the gene matches: 3. CDR1 is SGHTA, CDR2 FQGTGA, per germline. CDR3 amino acids: CASSPGTGANEKLFF. Written as DNA, the CDR3 is TGTGCCAGCAGCCCAGGGACAGGGGCTAATGAAAAACTGTTTTTT.

This rearrangement joins TRBV10-3 to TRBJ2-3; 16 bases align to TRBD2. V gave up 7 bases and J gave up 5 bases; unmatched junction bases: 6. Germline CDR1 is ENHRY and CDR2 is SYGVKD. The CDR3 sequence is 16 residues long. This CDR3 reads CAITEGLAGGIDTQYF. The DNA for the CDR3 is TGTGCCATCACCGAGGGACTAGCGGGGGGGATAGATACGCAGTATTTT.

The CDR3 loop reads CATSRGGGKGTEAFF. CDR3 nucleotides: TGTGCCACCAGCAGAGGGGGGGGCAAGGGCACTGAAGCTTTCTTT. The genes are TRBV15 and TRBJ1-1; maybe TRBD1 (6 bases). The CDR3 spans 15 residues. CDR1 is LNHNV, CDR2 YYDKDF, per germline (reference sequence). V was shortened by 1 base and J by 4 bases, with 13 bases between the two germline ends.

This sequence joins TRBV12-5 and TRBJ2-7; 7 bases match TRBD1. After removal of 7 bases from V and 2 bases from J, the junction contained 8 bases not matched to a gene. Germline lookup yields CDR1 LGHNT and CDR2 FRNRAP. The CDR3 contains 14 residues. The CDR3 here is CASAPQQGPYEQYF. The CDR3 DNA reads TGTGCTAGTGCCCCCCAACAGGGGCCCTACGAGCAGTACTTC.

In the case of this clone: One end of the junction is discordant with germline, which a read error may explain. CDR3 region: CASSLSGGTGTF. The CDR3 nucleotides are TGTGCCAGCAGCTTAAGTGGAGGGACAGGGACTTTT. This sequence joins TRBV7-8 and TRBJ1-3; 9 bases are shared with TRBD1. The CDR3 length is 12 residues. Germline V lookup: CDR1 SGHVS, CDR2 FQNEAQ.

In DNA form, the CDR3 reads TGCGCCAGCCGTCCTAGCGGAGGGGCGATCACCGGGGAGCTGTTTTTT. Its protein product is CASRPSGGAITGELFF. The chain links TRBV5-1 to TRBJ2-2, with 7 bases fitting TRBD2. The ends lost 7 bases at V and 4 bases at J; junction bases unmatched: 13. Germline loops: CDR1 SGHRS, CDR2 YFSETQ. CDR3 length: 16 residues.

V and J are TRBV9 and TRBJ1-1; D might be TRBD1 (5 bases). The CDR3 sequence is 14 residues long. The V gene's germline CDR1 is SGDLS and CDR2 YYNGEE. Trimming cost V 4 bases and J 4 bases, with 14 bases left between them. The CDR3 sequence: CASSPGGGATEAFF. CDR3 DNA: TGTGCCAGCAGCCCCGGGGGGGGAGCCACTGAAGCTTTCTTT.

This rearrangement joins TRBV28 to TRBJ2-5; D perhaps matches TRBD1 (5 bases). Trimming pared 10 bases from V and 4 bases from J, leaving 13 bases between. The CDR3 is 12 amino acids. Germline CDR1 is MDHEN and CDR2 is SYDVKM. The CDR3 DNA follows: TGTGCCACCCAGGGCACTTTAGAGACCCAGTACTTC. This gives the protein CATQGTLETQYF.

This clone was found once. V gene TRBV5-1 combines with J gene TRBJ2-5, with D possibly TRBD1 on 6 matching bases. The CDR3 has 14 residues. Germline values: CDR1 SGHRS, CDR2 YFSETQ. Trimming took 2 bases from V and 0 from J, leaving 8 bases between them. The CDR3 bases are TGCGCCAGCAGCTTTGGACAGTACCAAGAGACCCAGTACTTC. It translates to CASSFGQYQETQYF. Filled out from reference TRBV5-1 and TRBJ2-5, the complete variable domain reads KAGVTQTPRYLIKTRGQQVTLSCSPISGHRSVSWYQQTPGQGLQFLFEYFSETQRNKGNFPGRFSGRQFSNSRSEMNVSTLELGDSALYLCASSFGQYQETQYFGPGTRLLVL.

The CDR3: CASSLSGGAQETQYF. CDR3 DNA: TGTGCCAGCAGCCTTAGCGGGGGGGCTCAAGAGACCCAGTACTTC. The rearrangement links TRBV9 to TRBJ2-5; the match to TRBD2 covers 11 bases. The CDR3 spans 15 residues. J gave up 2 bases and V 4 bases, and 4 bases lay outside the gene matches. CDR1 is SGDLS and CDR2 is YYNGEE in the germline V gene.

The CDR3 sequence: CASRTEMNTEAFF. The DNA of the CDR3 is TGTGCCAGCAGAACAGAGATGAACACTGAAGCTTTCTTT. This chain joins TRBV5-4 and TRBJ1-1; unclear D gene. Germline CDR1 SGHNT, CDR2 YYREEE (reference sequence). The CDR3 sequence is 13 residues long. Trimming stripped 5 bases from V and 0 bases from J, with 8 bases between.